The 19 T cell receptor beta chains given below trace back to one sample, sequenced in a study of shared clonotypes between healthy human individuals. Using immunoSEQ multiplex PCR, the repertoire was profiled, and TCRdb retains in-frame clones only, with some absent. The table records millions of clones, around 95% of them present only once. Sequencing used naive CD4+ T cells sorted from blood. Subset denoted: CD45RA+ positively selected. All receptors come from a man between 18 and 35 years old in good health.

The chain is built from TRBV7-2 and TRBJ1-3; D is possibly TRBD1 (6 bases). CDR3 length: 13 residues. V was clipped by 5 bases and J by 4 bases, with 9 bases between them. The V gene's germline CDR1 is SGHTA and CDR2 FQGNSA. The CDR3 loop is CASSAGQGNTIYF. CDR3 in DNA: TGTGCCAGCAGCGCCGGACAGGGAAACACCATATATTTT.

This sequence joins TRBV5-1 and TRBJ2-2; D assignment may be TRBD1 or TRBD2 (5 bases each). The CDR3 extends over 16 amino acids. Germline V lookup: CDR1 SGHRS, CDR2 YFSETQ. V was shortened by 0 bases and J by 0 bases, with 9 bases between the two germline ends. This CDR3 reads CASSLGDVPNTGELFF. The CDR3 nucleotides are TGCGCCAGCAGCTTGGGGGACGTACCGAACACCGGGGAGCTGTTTTTT.

CDR3 sequence: CASSPGLAKTYEQYF. CDR3 DNA: TGTGCCAGCAGCCCGGGACTAGCGAAAACCTACGAGCAGTACTTC. This chain uses TRBV28 with TRBJ2-7; TRBD2 agrees at 10 bases. The CDR3 extends over 15 amino acids. V lost 6 bases, J lost 2 bases, and 7 bases stayed unmatched. The germline V gene encodes CDR1 MDHEN and CDR2 SYDVKM.

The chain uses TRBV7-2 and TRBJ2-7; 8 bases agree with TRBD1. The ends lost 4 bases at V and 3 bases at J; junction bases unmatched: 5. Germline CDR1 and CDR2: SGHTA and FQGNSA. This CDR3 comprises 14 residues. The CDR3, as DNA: TGTGCCAGCAGCTCCTGGACAGGGAACTACGAGCAGTACTTC. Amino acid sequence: CASSSWTGNYEQYF.

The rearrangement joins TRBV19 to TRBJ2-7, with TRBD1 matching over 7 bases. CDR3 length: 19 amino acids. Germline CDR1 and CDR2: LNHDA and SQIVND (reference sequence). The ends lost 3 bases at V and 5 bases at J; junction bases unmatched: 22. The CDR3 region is CASSIPDRERSHYPHEQYF. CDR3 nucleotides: TGTGCCAGTAGTATTCCCGACAGGGAACGGTCCCATTACCCTCACGAGCAGTACTTC.

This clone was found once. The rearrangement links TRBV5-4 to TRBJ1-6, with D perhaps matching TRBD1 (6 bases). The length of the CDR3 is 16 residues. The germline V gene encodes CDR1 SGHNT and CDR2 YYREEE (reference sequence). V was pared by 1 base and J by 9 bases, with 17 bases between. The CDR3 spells CASSLRLGATGSPLHF. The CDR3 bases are TGTGCCAGCAGCTTGCGGCTGGGGGCAACGGGTTCACCCCTCCACTTT.

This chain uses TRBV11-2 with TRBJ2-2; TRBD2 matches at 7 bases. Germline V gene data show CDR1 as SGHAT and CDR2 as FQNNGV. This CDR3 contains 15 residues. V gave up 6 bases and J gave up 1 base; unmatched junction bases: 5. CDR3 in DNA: TGTGCCAGCAGTACCGGGACTAAGAACACCGGGGAGCTGTTTTTT. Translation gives CASSTGTKNTGELFF.

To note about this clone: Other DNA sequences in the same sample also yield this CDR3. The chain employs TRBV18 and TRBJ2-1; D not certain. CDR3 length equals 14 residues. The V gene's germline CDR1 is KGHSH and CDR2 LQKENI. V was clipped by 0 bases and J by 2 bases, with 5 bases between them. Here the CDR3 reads CASSPPGTYNEQFF. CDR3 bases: TGTGCCAGCTCACCACCGGGAACCTACAATGAGCAGTTCTTC. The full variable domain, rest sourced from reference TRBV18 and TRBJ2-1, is NAGVMQNPRHLVRRRGQEARLRCSPMKGHSHVYWYRQLPEEGLKFMVYLQKENIIDESGMPKERFSAEFPKEGPSILRIQQVVRGDSAAYFCASSPPGTYNEQFFGPGTRLTVL.

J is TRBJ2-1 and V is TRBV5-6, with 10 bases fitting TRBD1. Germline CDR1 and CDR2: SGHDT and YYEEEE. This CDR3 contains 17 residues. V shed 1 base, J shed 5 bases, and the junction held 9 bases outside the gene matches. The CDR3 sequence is CASSLLIGTGVNNEQFF. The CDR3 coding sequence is TGTGCCAGCAGCTTGCTAATTGGGACAGGGGTCAACAATGAGCAGTTCTTC.

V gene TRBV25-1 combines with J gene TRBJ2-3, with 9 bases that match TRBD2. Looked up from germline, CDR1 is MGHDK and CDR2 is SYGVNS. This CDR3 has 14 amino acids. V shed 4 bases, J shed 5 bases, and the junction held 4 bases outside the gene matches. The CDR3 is CASSVAGDIDTQYF. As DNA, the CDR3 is TGTGCCAGCAGTGTAGCGGGAGATATAGATACGCAGTATTTT.

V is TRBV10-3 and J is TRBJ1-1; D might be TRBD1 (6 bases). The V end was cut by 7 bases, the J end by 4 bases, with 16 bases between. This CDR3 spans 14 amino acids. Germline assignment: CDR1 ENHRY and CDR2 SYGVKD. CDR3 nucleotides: TGTGCCATCATATCGGACAGATCTAGCACTGAAGCTTTCTTT. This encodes CAIISDRSSTEAFF.

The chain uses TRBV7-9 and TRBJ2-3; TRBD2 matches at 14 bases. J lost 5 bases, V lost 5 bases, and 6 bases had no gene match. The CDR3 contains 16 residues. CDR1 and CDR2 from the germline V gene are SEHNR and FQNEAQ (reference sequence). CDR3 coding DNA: TGTGCCAGCAGCCTAGGACTAGCGGGAGGTCTAGATACGCAGTATTTT. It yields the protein CASSLGLAGGLDTQYF.

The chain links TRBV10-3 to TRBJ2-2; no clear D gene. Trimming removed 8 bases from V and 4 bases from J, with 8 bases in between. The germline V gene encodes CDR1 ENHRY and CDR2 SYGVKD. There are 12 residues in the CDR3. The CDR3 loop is CAIPDTTGELFF. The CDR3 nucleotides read TGTGCCATCCCTGACACCACCGGGGAGCTGTTTTTT.

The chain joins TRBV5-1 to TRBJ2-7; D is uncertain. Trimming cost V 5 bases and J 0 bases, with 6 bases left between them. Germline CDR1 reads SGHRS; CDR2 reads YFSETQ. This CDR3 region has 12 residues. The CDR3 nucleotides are TGCGCCAGCAGGGCTAGCTCCTACGAGCAGTACTTC. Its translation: CASRASSYEQYF.

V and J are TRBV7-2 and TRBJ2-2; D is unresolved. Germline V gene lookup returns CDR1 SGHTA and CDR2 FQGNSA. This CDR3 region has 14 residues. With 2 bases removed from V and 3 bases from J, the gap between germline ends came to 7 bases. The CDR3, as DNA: TGTGCCAGCAGCTTACTATGGGACACCGGGGAGCTGTTTTTT. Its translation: CASSLLWDTGELFF.

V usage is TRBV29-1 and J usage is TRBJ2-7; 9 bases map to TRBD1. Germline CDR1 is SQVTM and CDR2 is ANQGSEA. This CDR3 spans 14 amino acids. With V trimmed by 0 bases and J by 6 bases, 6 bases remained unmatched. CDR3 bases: TGCAGCGTTGAAGAAGGGACAGGGCGCCTCGAGCAGTACTTC. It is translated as CSVEEGTGRLEQYF.

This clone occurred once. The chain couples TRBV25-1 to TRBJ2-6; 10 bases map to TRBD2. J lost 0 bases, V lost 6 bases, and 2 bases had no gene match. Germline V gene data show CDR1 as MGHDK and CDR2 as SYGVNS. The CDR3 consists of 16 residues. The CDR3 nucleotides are TGTGCCAGCAGGACTAGCGGGCGCTCTGGGGCCAACGTCCTGACTTTC. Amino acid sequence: CASRTSGRSGANVLTF.

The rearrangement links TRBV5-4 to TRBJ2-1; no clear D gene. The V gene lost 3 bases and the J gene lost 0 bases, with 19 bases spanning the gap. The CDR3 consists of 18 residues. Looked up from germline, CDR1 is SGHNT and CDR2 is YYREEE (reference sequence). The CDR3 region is CASSSLGSVPSSYNEQFF. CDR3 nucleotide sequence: TGTGCCAGCAGCTCATTAGGTTCAGTACCATCCTCCTACAATGAGCAGTTCTTC.

For the CDR3, the DNA is TGTGCCAGCAGTGACCGGGTCCCGGTTTCCGGGGAGCTGTTTTTT. Residues: CASSDRVPVSGELFF. The chain is built from TRBV25-1 and TRBJ2-2, with no clear D. Between the trimmed V and J ends, which lost 3 bases and 6 bases, there was a span of 14 bases. This CDR3 comprises 15 residues. Germline CDR1 and CDR2: MGHDK and SYGVNS.